This T cell receptor (beta chain) was documented in a study of OX40 agonist ivuxolimab in advanced cancers. Study-wide context: Ivuxolimab was delivered to patients intravenously every 2 weeks at doses spanning 0.01 to 10 mg/kg. Dose-escalation patients were diagnosed with hepatocellular carcinoma, melanoma, renal cell cancer or head and neck cancer. Of the patients, three showed partial responses, one with hepatocellular carcinoma and two with cutaneous melanoma.

With regard to this clone: An end of the junction does not agree with germline; a read error may underlie this.

Sequencing was performed with immunoSEQ multiplex PCR; in TCRdb, only in-frame clones are kept and a portion is missing. This sample has about 82,000 clones, with roughly nine tenths found just once. Germline assignment: CDR1 LNHDA and CDR2 SQIVND (reference sequence). The CDR3 is 14 residues long. The V call is TRBV19, the J call TRBJ1-4; unclear D gene. This TCR came from an adult with an advanced solid tumor such as melanoma, head and neck, liver or kidney cancer. This specimen consisted of CD4+ or CD8+ T cells sorted from blood, obtained in a trial of the OX40 agonist ivuxolimab. The CDR3 DNA sequence: TGTGCCAGCAGTATTTTAGGTTTGAGAGAAAAACTGTTTTTT. Its protein is CASSILGLREKLFF. The variable domain in full, completed from reference TRBV19 and TRBJ1-4, reads DGGITQSPKYLFRKEGQNVTLSCEQNLNHDAMYWYRQDPGQGLRLIYYSQIVNDFQKGDIAEGYSVSREKKESFPLTVTSAQKNPTAFYLCASSILGLREKLFFGSGTQLSVL.